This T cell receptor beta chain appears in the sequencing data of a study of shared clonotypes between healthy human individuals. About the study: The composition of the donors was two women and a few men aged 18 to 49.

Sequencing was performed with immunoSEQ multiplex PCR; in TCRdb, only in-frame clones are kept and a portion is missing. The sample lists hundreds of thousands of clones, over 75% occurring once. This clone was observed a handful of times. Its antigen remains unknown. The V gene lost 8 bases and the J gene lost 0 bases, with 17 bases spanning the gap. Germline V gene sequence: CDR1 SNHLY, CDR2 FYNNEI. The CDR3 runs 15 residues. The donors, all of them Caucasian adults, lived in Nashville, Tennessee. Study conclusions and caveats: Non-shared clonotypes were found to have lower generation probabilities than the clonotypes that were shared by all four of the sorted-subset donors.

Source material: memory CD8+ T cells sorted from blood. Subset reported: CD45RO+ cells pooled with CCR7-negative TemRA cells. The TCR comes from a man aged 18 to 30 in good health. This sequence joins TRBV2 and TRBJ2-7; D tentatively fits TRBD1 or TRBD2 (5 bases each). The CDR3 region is CASLEGRVTSYEQYF. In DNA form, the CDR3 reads TGTGCCAGCCTCGAGGGCAGGGTGACCTCCTACGAGCAGTACTTC.